The entry below gives a single T cell receptor beta chain sequence along with its context. The antigen is unknown. Authors' analysis steps: ImmunoSEQ sequences covered only the junction and lacked quality scores; filtering therefore differed. TCRdb's table, derived via immunoSEQ multiplex PCR, lists solely in-frame clones and lacks some. V, J and clone size are taken as reported in that table, and D and trimming were inferred from the DNA itself. The top ten hold around 1.5% of the sample, which has about 1 million clones, about 75% seen once. The CDR3 consists of 13 residues. The V end was cut by 0 bases, the J end by 3 bases, with 5 bases between. Germline CDR1 reads MNHNS; CDR2 reads SASEGT. This specimen comes from a study of shared clonotypes between healthy human individuals. Study context: A couple of women and three men aged 18 to 49 served as donors. Points from the study as a whole: For sorted subsets, rarefaction showed incomplete sequencing despite large depth.

The origin of this receptor is a man younger than 35 in good health. Specimen: memory CD4+ T cells sorted from blood. Documented subset: CD45RA-negative fraction. The chain carries TRBV6-1 and TRBJ1-1, with no clear D. CDR3 in DNA: TGTGCCAGCAGTGAAGCAGGTTACACTGAAGCTTTCTTT. It encodes CASSEAGYTEAFF.